The clone carrying this T cell receptor (beta chain) occurred many times. Its antigen is not identified. The data belong to a study of response to subunit inactivated influenza vaccine. Overall study results and limits: The study's authors posited that every seasonal influenza vaccination enlists few new T cells.

TCRdb independently ran MiXCR on the RT-PCR reads; one entry per CDR3 protein. There are 500,000 to 550,000 distinct CDR3 sequences in the sample; less than 8% occur only once, and around 13% lies in the top ten. The germline V gene encodes CDR1 LGHNA and CDR2 YNFKEQ. The CDR3 has 17 residues. V trimming: 0 bases; J trimming: 1 base; junction bases outside the gene matches: 5. This TCR derives from a man aged 50 to 69 who received an inactivated influenza vaccine. This material consisted of PBMCs from blood, taken around 25 months after vaccination. The chain couples TRBV4-2 to TRBJ2-3, with 9 nucleotides matching TRBD2. The CDR3 DNA reads as TGTGCCAGCAGCCAAGATGGCCTAGCGGGGCGCACAGATACGCAGTATTTT. As protein: CASSQDGLAGRTDTQYF.